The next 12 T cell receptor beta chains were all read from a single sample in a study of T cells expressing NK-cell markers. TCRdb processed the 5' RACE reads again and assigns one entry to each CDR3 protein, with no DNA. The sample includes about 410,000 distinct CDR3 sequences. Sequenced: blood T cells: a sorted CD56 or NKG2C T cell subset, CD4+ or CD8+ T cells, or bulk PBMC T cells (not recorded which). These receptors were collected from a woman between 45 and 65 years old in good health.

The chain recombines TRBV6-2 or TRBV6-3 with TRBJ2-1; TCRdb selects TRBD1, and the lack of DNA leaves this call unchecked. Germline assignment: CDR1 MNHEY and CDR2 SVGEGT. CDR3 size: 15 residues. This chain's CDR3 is CASTLPPGRYNEQFF.

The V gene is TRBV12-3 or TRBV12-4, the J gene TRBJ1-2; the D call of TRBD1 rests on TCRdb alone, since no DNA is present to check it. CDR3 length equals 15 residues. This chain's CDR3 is CASSLKTGGNGGYTF.

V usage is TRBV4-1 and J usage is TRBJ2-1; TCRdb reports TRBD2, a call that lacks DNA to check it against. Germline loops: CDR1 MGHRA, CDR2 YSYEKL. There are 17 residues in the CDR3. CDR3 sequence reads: CASSLGQLAGSYNEQFF.

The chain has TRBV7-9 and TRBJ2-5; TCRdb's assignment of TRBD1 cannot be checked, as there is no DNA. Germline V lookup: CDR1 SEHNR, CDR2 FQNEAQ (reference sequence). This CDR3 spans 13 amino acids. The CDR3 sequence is CASSPGTGETQYF.

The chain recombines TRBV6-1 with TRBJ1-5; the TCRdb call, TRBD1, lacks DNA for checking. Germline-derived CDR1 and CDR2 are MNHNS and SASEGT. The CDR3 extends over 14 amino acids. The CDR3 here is CASSARGAGQPQHF.

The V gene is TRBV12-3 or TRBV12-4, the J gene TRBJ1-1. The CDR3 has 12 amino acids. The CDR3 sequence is CASRQDKSRAFF.

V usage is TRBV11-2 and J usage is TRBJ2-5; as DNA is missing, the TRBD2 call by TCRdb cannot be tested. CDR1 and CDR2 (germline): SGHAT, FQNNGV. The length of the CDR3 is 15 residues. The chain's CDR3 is CASSLGPAQPGTQYF.

The CDR3 is CSARLLRGRRQETQYF. The chain carries TRBV20-1 and TRBJ2-5; TCRdb's D gene call, TRBD1, goes unchecked for lack of DNA. In germline, CDR1 is DFQATT, CDR2 SNEGSKA (reference sequence). This CDR3 contains 16 residues.

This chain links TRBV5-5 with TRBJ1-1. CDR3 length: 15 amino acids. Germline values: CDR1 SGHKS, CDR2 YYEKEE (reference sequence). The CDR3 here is CASSLRSSNSFEAFF.

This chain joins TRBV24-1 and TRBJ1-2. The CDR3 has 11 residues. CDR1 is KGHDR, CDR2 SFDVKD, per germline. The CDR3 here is CATNSNYGYTF.

The CDR3 region is CASSLVGFLSTDTQYF. The J gene is TRBJ2-3, the V gene TRBV7-2. Germline CDR1 reads SGHTA; CDR2 reads FQGNSA. The CDR3 sequence is 16 residues long. Based on the CDR3 plus reference TRBV7-2 and TRBJ2-3, the full variable domain is GAGVSQSPSNKVTEKGKDVELRCDPISGHTALYWYRQSLGQGLEFLIYFQGNSAPDKSGLPSDRFSAERTGGSVSTLTIQRTQQEDSAVYLCASSLVGFLSTDTQYFGPGTRLTVL.

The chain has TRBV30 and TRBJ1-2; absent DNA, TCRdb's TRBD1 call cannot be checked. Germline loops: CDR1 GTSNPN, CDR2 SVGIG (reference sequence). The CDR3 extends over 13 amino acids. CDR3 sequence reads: CAWSPDGAKGYTF. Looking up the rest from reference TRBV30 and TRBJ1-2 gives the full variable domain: SQTIHQWPATLVQPVGSPLSLECTVEGTSNPNLYWYRQAAGRGLQLLFYSVGIGQISSEVPQNLSASRPQDRQFILSSKKLLLSDSGFYLCAWSPDGAKGYTFGSGTRLTVV.